The clone carrying this T cell receptor beta chain has only a few counts. Its antigen is still unknown. These data come from a study of identical twins. General study findings and limits: Whereas memory repertoires showed no such difference, abundant cord blood beta clonotypes carried fewer insertions. Invariant MAIT and iNKT cells are populations that could partly confound zero-insertion analyses.

TCRdb fed the 5' RACE reads into MiXCR, producing one record per CDR3 protein. The table has some 630,000 distinct CDR3 sequences, less than 9% seen once; the top ten hold 1.5% to 2%. There are 14 residues in the CDR3. V lost 5 bases, J lost 5 bases, and 9 bases stayed unmatched. Per the germline V gene, CDR1 is SGHTA and CDR2 is FQGNSA. The sample also formed part of further work on yellow fever vaccine responses in identical twins.

The J gene is TRBJ2-7, the V gene TRBV7-2; the match to TRBD1 covers 7 bases. Sequenced: PBMCs. The receptor was isolated from a woman under 30 in good health. Here the CDR3 reads CASSPTGESHEQYF. For the CDR3, the DNA is TGTGCCAGCAGCCCTACAGGGGAGTCCCACGAGCAGTACTTC.